This TCR beta chain was captured by sequencing in a study of patients and donors after allogeneic stem cell transplantation. The CDR3 runs to 15 residues. Germline V gene lookup returns CDR1 SGHRS and CDR2 YFSETQ. V dropped 4 bases and J dropped 0 bases, with 10 bases sitting between them. TCRdb used MiXCR to reprocess the RT-PCR reads, holding one entry per CDR3 protein. The sample shows under 200,000 distinct CDR3 sequences, roughly 30% of them seen only once. This clonotype appeared a few times. Input material: blood, either unsorted or a sorted T cell fraction (not recorded which). This sequence originates from a human donor who was either an allogeneic HSCT recipient or a stem cell or donor lymphocyte infusion donor (not recorded which). It is not recorded whose cells these are; they may come from a transplant donor. V gene TRBV5-1 combines with J gene TRBJ2-2; the D gene is possibly TRBD1 (6 bases). The CDR3 reads CASSPGTPNTGELFF. The CDR3 DNA follows: TGCGCCAGCAGCCCCGGGACACCGAACACCGGGGAGCTGTTTTTT.